The text below deals with one TCR beta chain. This specimen belongs to a study of cytomegalovirus exposure and HLA in healthy donors. The CDR3 loop spans 11 amino acids. The germline CDR1 and CDR2 sequences are MNHNS and SASEGT. The V segment lost 4 bases and the J segment 7 bases; nucleotides outside the gene matches: 0. The data were produced by immunoSEQ multiplex PCR, yet TCRdb's version contains in-frame clones alone and is incomplete. Of roughly 230,000 clones in the sample, around 91% are singletons; the top ten hold approximately 3.1%. This TCR came from a woman aged 25 to 39 in good health and CMV-seronegative. V is TRBV6-1 and J is TRBJ1-1; 7 nucleotides agree with TRBD1. The sample taken for sequencing was PBMCs. This CDR3 reads CASSGQGEAFF. The CDR3 bases are TGTGCCAGCAGTGGACAGGGTGAAGCTTTCTTT.